This TCR beta chain was documented in a study of cytomegalovirus exposure and HLA in healthy donors. Overall study findings and caveats: An Asian-associated ancestry cluster reportedly showed fewer N-insertions than the approximately 690-donor mean in a later analysis. In a later analysis, TCR association rates varied by HLA locus: DRB1 most, HLA-C fewest. Near-uniform donor sequencing depth was presumed by presence/absence analyses. TCR beta chains numbering some 150 were designated cytomegalovirus-associated.

This CDR3 comprises 16 residues. The germline CDR1 and CDR2 sequences are LNHDA and SQIVND (reference sequence). Trimming took 2 bases from V and 0 from J, leaving 13 bases between them. Remarks on this clone: Its antigen is currently unknown.

The PCR ran on 60 Vbeta and 13 Jbeta primers. Only in-frame clones appear in the TCRdb table, and some are missing; sequencing was by immunoSEQ multiplex PCR. The table lists about 160,000 clones, approximately 80% of them singletons, with around 7.7% in the top ten. This receptor was obtained from a woman aged 25 to 45 in good health and CMV-seropositive. The sequenced material came from PBMCs. The V call is TRBV19, the J call TRBJ1-2; a possible D gene is TRBD1 (5 bases). CDR3 sequence: CASSIIGGPPNYGYTF. The CDR3 bases are TGTGCCAGTAGTATAATCGGGGGACCACCTAACTATGGCTACACCTTC.